The text below deals with one TCR beta chain. Its antigen is undetermined. The sample comes from a study of T cells after yellow fever vaccination. Across the whole study: For low cell numbers, libraries were made with SMART-Seq v4 Ultra Low Input. Study-level findings and limits: It was a weaker secondary response, yet one that peaked faster, at day 5 versus 15. Although most clonotypes did not, a small share appeared in both CD4 and CD8 compartments.

Making TCR cDNA involved 5'RACE template switching, which added UMIs and a universal primer site. TCRdb ran MiXCR on the 5' RACE reads and lists one entry per CDR3 protein. Altogether about 340,000 distinct CDR3 sequences are present, almost 4% being singletons, with the ten largest covering around 24%. Germline CDR1 reads MNHEY; CDR2 reads SVGAGI. V was pared by 6 bases and J by 2 bases, with 13 bases between. The CDR3 covers 14 residues. The TCR originated in a man aged 18 to 29 who received the YFV17D yellow fever vaccine. The sequencing here drew on PBMCs, taken 5 days after the yellow fever booster vaccination. This sequence joins TRBV6-5 and TRBJ2-5, with D perhaps being TRBD1 or TRBD2 (5 bases each). DNA for the CDR3: TGTGCCAGCAGGCCCTCCTGGGGGCAAGAGACCCAGTACTTC. Protein sequence: CASRPSWGQETQYF.